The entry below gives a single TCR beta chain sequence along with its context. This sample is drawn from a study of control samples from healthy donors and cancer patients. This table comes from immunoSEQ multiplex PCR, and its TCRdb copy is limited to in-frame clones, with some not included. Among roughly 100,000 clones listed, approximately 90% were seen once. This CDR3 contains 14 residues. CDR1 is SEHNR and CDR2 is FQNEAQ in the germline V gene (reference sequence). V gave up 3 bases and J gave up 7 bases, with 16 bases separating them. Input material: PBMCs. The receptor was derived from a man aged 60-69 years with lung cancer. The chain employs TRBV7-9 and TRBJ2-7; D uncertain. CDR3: CASSFDPRTAEQYF. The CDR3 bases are TGTGCCAGCAGCTTCGACCCTAGGACGGCAGAGCAGTACTTC.